This entry is about one TCR beta chain. Sequencing used immunoSEQ multiplex PCR; TCRdb keeps in-frame clones, though not all of them. The sample has 65,000 to 95,000 clones; 80% to 90% are singletons. The data stem from a study of control samples from healthy donors and cancer patients. Germline CDR1 and CDR2: LGHNA and YSLEER. This CDR3 contains 15 residues. V shed 0 bases and J shed 1 base, with 7 bases lying between them. The sample consisted of blood. The V and J genes are TRBV4-3 and TRBJ1-3; no clear D gene. The TCR was taken from a middle-aged man in good health. The CDR3 DNA reads TGCGCCAGCAGCCAAGATAGGGCATCTGGAAACACCATATATTTT. The encoded protein is CASSQDRASGNTIYF.